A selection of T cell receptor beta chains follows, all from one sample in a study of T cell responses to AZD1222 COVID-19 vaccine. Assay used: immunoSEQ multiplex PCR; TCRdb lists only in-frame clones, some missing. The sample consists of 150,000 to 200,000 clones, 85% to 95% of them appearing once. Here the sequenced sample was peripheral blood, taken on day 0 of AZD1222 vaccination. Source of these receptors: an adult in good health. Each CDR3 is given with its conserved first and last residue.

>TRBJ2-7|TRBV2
CASSDLRDRGLYEQYF
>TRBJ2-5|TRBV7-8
CASSFHQGSETQYF
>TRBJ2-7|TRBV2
CASSEAPTGGGKYF
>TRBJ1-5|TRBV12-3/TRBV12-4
CASSLSSNQPQHF
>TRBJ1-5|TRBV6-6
CASSYTASGQPQHF
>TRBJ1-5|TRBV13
CASSLGGGQPQHF
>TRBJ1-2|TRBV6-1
CASSEGPGTGVYGYTF
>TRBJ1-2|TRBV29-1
CSVTGVRGYGYTF
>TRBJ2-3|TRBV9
CASSVASGRLRDYTDTQYF
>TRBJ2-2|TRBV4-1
CASSQAIGQKGLAGELFF
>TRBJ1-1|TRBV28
CATFRGTEAFF
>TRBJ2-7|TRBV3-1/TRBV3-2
CASSPGGVGEQYF
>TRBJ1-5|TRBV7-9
CASSPSSSNQPQHF
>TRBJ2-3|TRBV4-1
CASSQHGGTGPYF
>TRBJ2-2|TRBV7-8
CASSSLAGANTGELFF
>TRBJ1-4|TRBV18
CASSLDLREKLFF
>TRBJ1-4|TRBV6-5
CASSPTGTGWEKLFF
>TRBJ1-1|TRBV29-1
CSGGETGEAFF
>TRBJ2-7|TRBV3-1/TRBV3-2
CASSQGRRVGGAYEQYF
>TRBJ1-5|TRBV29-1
CSVDSGLGQPQHF